Below are 8 T cell receptor beta chains sequenced from a single sample in a study of metastatic and nonmetastatic thyroid tumors (TCRdb year 2020). Receptor libraries were prepared by PCR. Reads for this sample came from an Illumina HiSeq 4000. TCRdb took the public reads, trimmed them with fastp at Q25, ran MiXCR for clone calling and kept in-frame beta chains. The sample table holds 17,000 or so clones, of which about 26% were seen once. The ten biggest clones cover approximately 10% of the sample. No treatment had been received by any patient before thyroid surgery. Source material: blood. These receptors came from a male donor with papillary thyroid cancer or a benign thyroid nodule (not recorded which). Some clones in this sample may be carry-over from other donors' samples.

This clone was recorded many times. The chain employs TRBV30 and TRBJ2-1; 11 bases map to TRBD2. CDR3 length: 12 amino acids. Trimming at V came to 8 bases and at J to 11 bases, leaving 8 bases not matched to a gene. CDR1 is GTSNPN, CDR2 SVGIG, per germline (reference sequence). This chain's CDR3 is CASSGGAVKQFF. The CDR3 coding sequence is TGTGCCAGTAGCGGGGGGGCGGTAAAGCAGTTCTTC.

This clone showed up many times. The chain carries TRBV7-2 and TRBJ2-3; D may be TRBD2 (5 bases). In germline, CDR1 is SGHTA, CDR2 FQGNSA. There are 15 residues in the CDR3. V was trimmed by 1 base and J by 2 bases, leaving 10 bases between them. CDR3 bases: TGTGCCAGCAGCTTAGGCTCACTAGACACAGATACGCAGTATTTT. As protein: CASSLGSLDTDTQYF. Variable domain in full (rest from reference TRBV7-2 and TRBJ2-3): GAGVSQSPSNKVTEKGKDVELRCDPISGHTALYWYRQSLGQGLEFLIYFQGNSAPDKSGLPSDRFSAERTGGSVSTLTIQRTQQEDSAVYLCASSLGSLDTDTQYFGPGTRLTVL.

Judged by abundance, this clone is medium-sized. The V gene is TRBV24-1, the J gene TRBJ2-3; 11 nucleotides match TRBD2. The length of the CDR3 is 19 residues. V shed 1 base, J shed 4 bases, and the junction held 12 bases outside the gene matches. CDR1 is KGHDR and CDR2 is SFDVKD in the germline V gene. Written as DNA, the CDR3 is TGTGCCACCAGTGATTTCTTTTCCTCCGGGACTAGCGGAGCAGATACGCAGTATTTT. This encodes CATSDFFSSGTSGADTQYF.

This clone is classed as medium-sized. The chain uses TRBV20-1 and TRBJ2-7; no clear D gene. This CDR3 contains 12 residues. Germline CDR1 DFQATT, CDR2 SNEGSKA (reference sequence). The V and J ends lost 0 bases and 6 bases respectively, with 9 bases between them. The CDR3 here is CSAREGLREQYF. Here the CDR3 DNA reads TGCAGTGCTAGAGAGGGTTTGCGCGAGCAGTACTTC.

In its sample, this clone was seen many times. The chain carries TRBV20-1 and TRBJ1-1, with 7 nucleotides matching TRBD1. From germline, CDR1 is DFQATT and CDR2 SNEGSKA (reference sequence). CDR3 length: 13 amino acids. J gave up 1 base and V 6 bases, and 5 bases lay outside the gene matches. The CDR3 sequence: CSARGRRNTEAFF. As DNA, the CDR3 is TGCAGTGCCAGGGGGAGAAGGAACACTGAAGCTTTCTTT.

This clone came up many times. The chain couples TRBV24-1 to TRBJ2-3, with D tentatively TRBD1 (5 bases). The CDR3 consists of 15 residues. Germline-derived CDR1 and CDR2 are KGHDR and SFDVKD. V shed 0 bases and J shed 2 bases, with 8 bases lying between them. The CDR3 region is CATSDLDSPTDTQYF. The CDR3 coding sequence is TGTGCCACCAGTGATTTGGACAGCCCCACAGATACGCAGTATTTT.

The chain employs TRBV7-3 and TRBJ2-1; 12 bases match TRBD2. Per germline, CDR1 SGHTA and CDR2 FQGTGA. V trimming: 1 base; J trimming: 4 bases; junction bases outside the gene matches: 2. There are 16 residues in the CDR3. CDR3 DNA sequence: TGTGCCAGCAGCTTAAGTCTAGCGGGAGGGTACAATGAGCAGTTCTTC. It encodes CASSLSLAGGYNEQFF. The full variable domain, in which reference TRBV7-3 and TRBJ2-1 provide the parts outside the CDR3, is GAGVSQTPSNKVTEKGKYVELRCDPISGHTALYWYRQSLGQGPEFLIYFQGTGAADDSGLPNDRFFAVRPEGSVSTLKIQRTERGDSAVYLCASSLSLAGGYNEQFFGPGTRLTVL.

The J gene is TRBJ2-7, the V gene TRBV20-1; D may be TRBD1 or TRBD2 (5 bases each). This CDR3 has 11 residues. CDR1 and CDR2 (germline): DFQATT, SNEGSKA (reference sequence). Between the trimmed V and J ends, which lost 3 bases and 6 bases, there was a span of 9 bases. The CDR3 loop is CSARLGTEQYF. The CDR3 DNA reads TGCAGTGCTAGGCTAGGGACCGAGCAGTACTTC.